The T cell receptor (beta chain) described here comes from a study of PD-L1 blockade in urothelial cancer. Time point in this sample: peripheral blood 6 weeks after treatment start. V lost 0 bases, J lost 2 bases, and 7 bases lay in between. CDR1 SGHNT and CDR2 YENEEA come from the germline V gene. This CDR3 is built from 14 residues. TCRdb's table, derived via immunoSEQ multiplex PCR, lists solely in-frame clones and lacks some. This repertoire shows about 43,000 clones, about 83% found once; its top ten account for over 13%. The origin of this receptor is a man aged 55 to 70 with urothelial cancer. V is TRBV11-3 and J is TRBJ2-5; D gene uncertain. This material consisted of PBMCs, taken around atezolizumab (anti-PD-L1) treatment. The CDR3 DNA reads as TGTGCCAGCAGCTTAGATCCAGGTCAAGAGACCCAGTACTTC. As protein: CASSLDPGQETQYF. Full variable domain (outside the CDR3, taken from reference TRBV11-3 and TRBJ2-5): EAGVVQSPRYKIIEKKQPVAFWCNPISGHNTLYWYLQNLGQGPELLIRYENEEAVDDSQLPKDRFSAERLKGVDSTLKIQPAELGDSAVYLCASSLDPGQETQYFGPGTRLLVL.